This T cell receptor beta chain was observed in a study of CD8+ T cells in alopecia areata. Whole-study findings and limits: Researchers reported that TCR sharing among patients proved less clear than in mice, possibly HLA-linked.

cDNA prepared by RNA extraction and subsequent reverse transcription served as the template for sequencing. Clones were read by immunoSEQ multiplex PCR, and TCRdb kept only the in-frame ones, dropping some. The table records about 210,000 clones, approximately 45% of them present only once. The treatment is: oral pan-JAK inhibitor, 5-10 mg twice daily. The CDR3 totals 15 residues. Germline V gives CDR1 SGHTA, CDR2 FQGNSA. The V segment lost 2 bases and the J segment 4 bases; nucleotides outside the gene matches: 4. There are a few counts of this clone. Its antigen remains unidentified. The specimen comprised CD4+ T cells sorted from blood, sampled at approximately week 37, from a patient treated with tofacitinib. This sequence originates from a human donor with alopecia areata. The chain carries TRBV7-2 and TRBJ1-5; TRBD1 matches 8 bases. CDR3 protein: CASSLRTGLNQPQHF. The CDR3 bases are TGTGCCAGCAGCTTAAGGACAGGGCTAAATCAGCCCCAGCATTTT.